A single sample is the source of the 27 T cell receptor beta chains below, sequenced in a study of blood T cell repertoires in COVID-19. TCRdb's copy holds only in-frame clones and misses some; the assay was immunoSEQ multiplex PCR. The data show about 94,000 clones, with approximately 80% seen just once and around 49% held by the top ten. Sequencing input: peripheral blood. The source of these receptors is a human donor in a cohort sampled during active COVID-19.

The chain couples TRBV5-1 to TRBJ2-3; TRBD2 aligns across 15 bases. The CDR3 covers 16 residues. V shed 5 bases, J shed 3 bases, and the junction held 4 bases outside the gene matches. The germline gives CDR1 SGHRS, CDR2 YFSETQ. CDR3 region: CASRQGLAGGTDTQYF. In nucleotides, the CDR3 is TGCGCCAGCAGGCAGGGACTAGCGGGAGGTACAGATACGCAGTATTTT.

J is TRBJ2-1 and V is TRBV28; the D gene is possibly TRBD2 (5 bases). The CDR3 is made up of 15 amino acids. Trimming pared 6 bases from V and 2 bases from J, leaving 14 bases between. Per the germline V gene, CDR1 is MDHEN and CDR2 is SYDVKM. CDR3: CASRVSVLTYNEQFF. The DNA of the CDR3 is TGTGCCAGCAGGGTTAGCGTCCTGACCTACAATGAGCAGTTCTTC.

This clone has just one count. CDR3 loop: CASSLIGEQYF. In nucleotides, the CDR3 is TGTGCCAGCAGCTTAATCGGCGAGCAGTACTTC. J is TRBJ2-7 and V is TRBV11-2, with D hard to call. Trimming took off 2 bases at V and 6 bases at J, with 5 bases between the two ends. The germline V gene has CDR1 SGHAT and CDR2 FQNNGV. The CDR3 consists of 11 residues.

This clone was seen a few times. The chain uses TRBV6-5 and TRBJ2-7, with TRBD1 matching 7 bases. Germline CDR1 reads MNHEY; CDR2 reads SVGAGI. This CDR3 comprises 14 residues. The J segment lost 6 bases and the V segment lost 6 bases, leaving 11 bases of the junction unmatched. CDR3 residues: CASREDRLRIEQYF. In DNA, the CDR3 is TGTGCCAGCAGGGAGGACAGGTTGCGGATCGAGCAGTACTTC.

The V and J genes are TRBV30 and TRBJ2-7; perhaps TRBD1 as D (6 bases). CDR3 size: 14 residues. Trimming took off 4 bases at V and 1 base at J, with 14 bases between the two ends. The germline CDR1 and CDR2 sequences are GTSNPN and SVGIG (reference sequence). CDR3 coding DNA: TGTGCCTGGAACCCGGACAGCCTTTCCTACGAGCAGTACTTC. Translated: CAWNPDSLSYEQYF.

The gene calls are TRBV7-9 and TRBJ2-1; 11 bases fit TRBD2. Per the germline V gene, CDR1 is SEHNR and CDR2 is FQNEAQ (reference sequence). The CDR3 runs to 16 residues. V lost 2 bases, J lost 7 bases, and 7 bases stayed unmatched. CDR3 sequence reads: CASSLNPVAGGNEQFF. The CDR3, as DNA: TGTGCCAGCAGCTTAAATCCAGTAGCGGGAGGGAATGAGCAGTTCTTC.

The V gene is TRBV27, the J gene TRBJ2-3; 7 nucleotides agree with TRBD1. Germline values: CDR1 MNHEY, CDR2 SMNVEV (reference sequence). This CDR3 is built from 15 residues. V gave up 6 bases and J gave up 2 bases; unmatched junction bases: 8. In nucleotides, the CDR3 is TGTGCCAGCAGGGAGGACAGGAAGAACACAGATACGCAGTATTTT. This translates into CASREDRKNTDTQYF.

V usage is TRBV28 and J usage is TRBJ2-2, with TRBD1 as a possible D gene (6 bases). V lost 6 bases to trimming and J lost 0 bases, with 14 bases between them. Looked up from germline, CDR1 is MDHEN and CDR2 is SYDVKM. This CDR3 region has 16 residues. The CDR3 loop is CASRTGTRPNTGELFF. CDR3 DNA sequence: TGTGCCAGCAGGACAGGTACGAGGCCGAACACCGGGGAGCTGTTTTTT.

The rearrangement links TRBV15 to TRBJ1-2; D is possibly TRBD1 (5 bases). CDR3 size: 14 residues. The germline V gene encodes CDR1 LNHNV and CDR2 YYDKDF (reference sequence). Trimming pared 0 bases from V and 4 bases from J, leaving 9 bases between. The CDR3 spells CATSRDRQGYGYTF. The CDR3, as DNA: TGTGCCACCAGCAGAGATAGGCAGGGCTATGGCTACACCTTC.

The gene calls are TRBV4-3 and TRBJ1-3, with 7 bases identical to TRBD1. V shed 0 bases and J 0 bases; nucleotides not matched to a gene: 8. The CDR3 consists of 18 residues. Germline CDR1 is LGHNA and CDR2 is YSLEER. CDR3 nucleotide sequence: TGCGCCAGCAGCCAAGATGGGCAGGGGGTTTACTCTGGAAACACCATATATTTT. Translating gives CASSQDGQGVYSGNTIYF.

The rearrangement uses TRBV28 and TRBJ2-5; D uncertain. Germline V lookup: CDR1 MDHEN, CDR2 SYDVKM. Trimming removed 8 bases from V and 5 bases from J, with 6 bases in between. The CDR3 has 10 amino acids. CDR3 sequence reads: CASAMETQYF. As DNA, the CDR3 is TGTGCCAGCGCGATGGAGACCCAGTACTTC.

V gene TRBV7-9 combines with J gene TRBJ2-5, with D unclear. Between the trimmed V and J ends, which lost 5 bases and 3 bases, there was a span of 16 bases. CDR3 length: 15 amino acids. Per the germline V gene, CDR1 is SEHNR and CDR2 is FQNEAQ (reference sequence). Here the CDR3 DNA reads TGTGCCAGCAGCACCCGACAAGGCCAGAAAGAGACCCAGTACTTC. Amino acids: CASSTRQGQKETQYF.

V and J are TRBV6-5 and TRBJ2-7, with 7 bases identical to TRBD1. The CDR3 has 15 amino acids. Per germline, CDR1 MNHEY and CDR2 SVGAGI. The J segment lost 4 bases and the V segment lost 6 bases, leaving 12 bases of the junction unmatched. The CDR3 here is CASRGHRDSKYEQYF. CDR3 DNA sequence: TGTGCCAGCAGGGGACACCGGGACAGCAAATACGAGCAGTACTTC.

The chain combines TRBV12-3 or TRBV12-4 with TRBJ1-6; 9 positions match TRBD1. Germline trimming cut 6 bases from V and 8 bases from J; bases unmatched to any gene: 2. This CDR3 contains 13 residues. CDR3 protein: CASRGQGYSPLHF. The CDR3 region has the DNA TGTGCCAGCAGGGGACAGGGTTATTCACCCCTCCACTTT.

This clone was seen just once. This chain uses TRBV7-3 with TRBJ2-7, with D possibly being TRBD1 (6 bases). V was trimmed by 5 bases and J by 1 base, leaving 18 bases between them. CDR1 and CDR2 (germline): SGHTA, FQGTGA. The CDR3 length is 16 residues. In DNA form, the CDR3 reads TGTGCCAGCAGCCAAAGGGTCAGGGGTCAATCCTACGAGCAGTACTTC. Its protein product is CASSQRVRGQSYEQYF. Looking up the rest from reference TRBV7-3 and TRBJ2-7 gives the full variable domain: GAGVSQTPSNKVTEKGKYVELRCDPISGHTALYWYRQSLGQGPEFLIYFQGTGAADDSGLPNDRFFAVRPEGSVSTLKIQRTERGDSAVYLCASSQRVRGQSYEQYFGPGTRLTVT.

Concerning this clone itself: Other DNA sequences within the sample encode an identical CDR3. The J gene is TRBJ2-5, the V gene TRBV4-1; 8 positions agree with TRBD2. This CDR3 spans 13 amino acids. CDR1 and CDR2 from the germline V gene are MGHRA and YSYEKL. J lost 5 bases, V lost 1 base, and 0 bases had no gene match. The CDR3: CASSQAGGETQYF. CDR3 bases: TGCGCCAGCAGCCAAGCGGGAGGGGAGACCCAGTACTTC.

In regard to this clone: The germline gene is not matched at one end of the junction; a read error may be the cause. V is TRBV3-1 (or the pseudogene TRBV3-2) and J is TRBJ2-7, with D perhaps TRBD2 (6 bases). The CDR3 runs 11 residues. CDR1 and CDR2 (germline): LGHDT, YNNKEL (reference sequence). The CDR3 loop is CASSQTGTREF. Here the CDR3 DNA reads TGTGCCAGCAGCCAAACCGGGACTCGCGAATTC.

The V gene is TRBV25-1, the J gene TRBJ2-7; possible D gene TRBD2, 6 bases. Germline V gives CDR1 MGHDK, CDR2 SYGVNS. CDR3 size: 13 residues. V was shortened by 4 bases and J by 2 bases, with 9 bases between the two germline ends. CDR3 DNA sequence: TGTGCCAGCAGTGGAGGGAGGCCCTACGAGCAGTACTTC. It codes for CASSGGRPYEQYF.

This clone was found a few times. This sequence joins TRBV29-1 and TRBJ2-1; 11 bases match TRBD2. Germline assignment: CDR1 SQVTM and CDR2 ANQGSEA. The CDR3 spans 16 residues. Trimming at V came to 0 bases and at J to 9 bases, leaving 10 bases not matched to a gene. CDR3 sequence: CSVEDQGSGRAGEQFF. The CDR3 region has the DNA TGCAGCGTTGAAGATCAGGGTAGCGGGAGGGCCGGTGAGCAGTTCTTC.

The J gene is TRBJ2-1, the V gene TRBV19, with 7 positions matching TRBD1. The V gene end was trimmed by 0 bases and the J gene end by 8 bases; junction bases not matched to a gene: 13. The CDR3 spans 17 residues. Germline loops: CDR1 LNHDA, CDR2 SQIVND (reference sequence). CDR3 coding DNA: TGTGCCAGTAGTATAGATAGGCCGGGACAGAAAAGGGATGAGCAGTTCTTC. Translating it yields CASSIDRPGQKRDEQFF.

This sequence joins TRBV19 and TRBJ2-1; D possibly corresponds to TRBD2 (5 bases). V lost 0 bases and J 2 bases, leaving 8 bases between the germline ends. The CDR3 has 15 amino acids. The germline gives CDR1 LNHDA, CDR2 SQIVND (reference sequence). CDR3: CASSIEATTYNEQFF. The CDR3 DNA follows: TGTGCCAGTAGTATAGAAGCGACTACCTACAATGAGCAGTTCTTC.

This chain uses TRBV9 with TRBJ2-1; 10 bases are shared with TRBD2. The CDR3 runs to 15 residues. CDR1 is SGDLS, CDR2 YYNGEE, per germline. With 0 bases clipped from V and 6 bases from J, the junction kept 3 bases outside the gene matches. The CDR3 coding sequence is TGTGCCAGCAGCGTAGAAGGACTAGCGGCCAATGAGCAGTTCTTC. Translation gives CASSVEGLAANEQFF. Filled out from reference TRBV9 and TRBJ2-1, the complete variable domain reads DSGVTQTPKHLITATGQRVTLRCSPRSGDLSVYWYQQSLDQGLQFLIQYYNGEERAKGNILERFSAQQFPDLHSELNLSSLELGDSALYFCASSVEGLAANEQFFGPGTRLTVL.

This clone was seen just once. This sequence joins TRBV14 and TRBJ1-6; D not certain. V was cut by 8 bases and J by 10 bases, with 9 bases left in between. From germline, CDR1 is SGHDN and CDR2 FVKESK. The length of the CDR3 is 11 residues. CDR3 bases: TGTGCCAGCTCTGAGGGATCACCCCTCCACTTT. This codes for CASSEGSPLHF.

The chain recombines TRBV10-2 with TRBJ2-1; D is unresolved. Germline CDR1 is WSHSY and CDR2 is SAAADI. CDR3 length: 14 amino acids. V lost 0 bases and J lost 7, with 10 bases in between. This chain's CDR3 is CASSESTGGNEQFF. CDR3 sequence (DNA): TGCGCCAGCAGTGAGTCGACGGGTGGGAATGAGCAGTTCTTC.

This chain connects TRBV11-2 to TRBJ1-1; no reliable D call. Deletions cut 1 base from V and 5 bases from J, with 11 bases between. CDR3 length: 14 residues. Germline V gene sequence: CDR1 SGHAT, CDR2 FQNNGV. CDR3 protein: CASSLGGRGTEAFF. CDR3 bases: TGTGCCAGCAGCTTAGGTGGGCGCGGGACTGAAGCTTTCTTT.

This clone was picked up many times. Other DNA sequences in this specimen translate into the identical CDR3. This chain's CDR3 is CASSVGHRDNQPQHF. In DNA form, the CDR3 reads TGTGCCAGCAGCGTAGGGCACAGGGACAATCAGCCCCAGCATTTT. The chain uses TRBV9 and TRBJ1-5; weak D call: TRBD1 (6 bases). Germline loops: CDR1 SGDLS, CDR2 YYNGEE. This CDR3 has 15 amino acids. With 0 bases removed from V and 3 bases from J, the gap between germline ends came to 10 bases.

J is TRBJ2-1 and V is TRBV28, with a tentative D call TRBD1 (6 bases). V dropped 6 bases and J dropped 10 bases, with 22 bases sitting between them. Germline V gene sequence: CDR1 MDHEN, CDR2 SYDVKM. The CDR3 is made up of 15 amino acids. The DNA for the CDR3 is TGTGCCAGCAGCCTAGCCGGGACAACCCTCCTCGAGCAGTTCTTC. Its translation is CASSLAGTTLLEQFF.